A selection of T cell receptor beta chains follows, all from one sample in a study of T cell responses to AZD1222 COVID-19 vaccine. Assay used: immunoSEQ multiplex PCR; TCRdb lists only in-frame clones, some missing. The sample consists of 75,000 to 100,000 clones, 80% to 90% of them appearing once. The sequencing here drew on peripheral blood, taken on day 0 of AZD1222 vaccination. Every receptor here comes from an adult in good health. CDR3s include the opening cysteine and the closing phenylalanine or tryptophan. The D gene is left open where the match is weak. For some rows the clone size is stated as once, few or many, or as a class when expanded; others skip it.

CDR3 DNA: TGTGCCAGCAGTTTACCGGATTTGGGCCGGGAGGATTCACCCCTCCACTTT
CDR3 protein: CASSLPDLGREDSPLHF
D gene: NA
J gene: TRBJ1-6
V gene: TRBV28
clone size: NA

CDR3 DNA: TGTGCCAGCAGCTTTGGCATGAACACTGAAGCTTTCTTT
CDR3 protein: CASSFGMNTEAFF
D gene: NA
J gene: TRBJ1-1
V gene: TRBV5-6
clone size: NA

CDR3 DNA: TGTGCCAGCAGCCCGGGGACAGGGGGCGACTATGGCTACACCTTC
CDR3 protein: CASSPGTGGDYGYTF
D gene: TRBD1
J gene: TRBJ1-2
V gene: TRBV7-9
clone size: NA

CDR3 DNA: TGTGCCAGCAGTTACTCTCGAAGCCCGGGGGCAACCTATAATTCACCCCTCCACTTT
CDR3 protein: CASSYSRSPGATYNSPLHF
D gene: NA
J gene: TRBJ1-6
V gene: TRBV6-2/TRBV6-3
clone size: few

CDR3 DNA: TGTGCCAGCAGCAAAGATGGGGGGGAGTGTGAAAAACTGTTTTTT
CDR3 protein: CASSKDGGECEKLFF
D gene: NA
J gene: TRBJ1-4
V gene: TRBV21-1
clone size: NA

CDR3 DNA: TGTGCCACCAGCAGAGTTTTCGGGACAGGGGACTATGAGCAGTTCTTC
CDR3 protein: CATSRVFGTGDYEQFF
D gene: TRBD1
J gene: TRBJ2-1
V gene: TRBV15
clone size: NA

CDR3 DNA: TGTGCCATCACCGACTCAGTGCCGGGACTAGCGGGGAGCACAGATACGCAGTATTTT
CDR3 protein: CAITDSVPGLAGSTDTQYF
D gene: TRBD2
J gene: TRBJ2-3
V gene: TRBV10-3
clone size: NA

CDR3 DNA: TGTGCCAGCAGCCAGGGGGGTCAGGGGCCCTCTGGAAACACCATATATTTT
CDR3 protein: CASSQGGQGPSGNTIYF
D gene: NA
J gene: TRBJ1-3
V gene: TRBV3-1/TRBV3-2
clone size: NA

CDR3 DNA: TGTGCCAGCAGTTACGGGACAGGTATATACGAGCAGTACTTC
CDR3 protein: CASSYGTGIYEQYF
D gene: TRBD1
J gene: TRBJ2-7
V gene: TRBV6-2/TRBV6-3
clone size: NA

CDR3 DNA: TGTGCCTGGAGTCCGTCCGGGGCCACTGAAGCTTTCTTT
CDR3 protein: CAWSPSGATEAFF
D gene: NA
J gene: TRBJ1-1
V gene: TRBV30
clone size: NA

CDR3 DNA: TGTGCCAGCAGCTCCATGGGGGGACGGATTAATGAAAAACTGTTTTTT
CDR3 protein: CASSSMGGRINEKLFF
D gene: NA
J gene: TRBJ1-4
V gene: TRBV7-2
clone size: NA

CDR3 DNA: TGTGCCACCAGCAGAGACATGGTGACAGGGGGCGAGCAGTACTTC
CDR3 protein: CATSRDMVTGGEQYF
D gene: TRBD1
J gene: TRBJ2-7
V gene: TRBV15
clone size: NA

CDR3 DNA: TGTGCCAGCAGGTCACAGATGAACACTGAAGCTTTCTTT
CDR3 protein: CASRSQMNTEAFF
D gene: NA
J gene: TRBJ1-1
V gene: TRBV2
clone size: NA

CDR3 DNA: TGCAGTGCTAGTCCTCCCGAGAGAGAAGGGTATGGCTACACCTTC
CDR3 protein: CSASPPEREGYGYTF
D gene: NA
J gene: TRBJ1-2
V gene: TRBV20-1
clone size: NA

CDR3 DNA: TGTGCCAGCAGCTTAGGACCGACTAGCGGGGGCCAAGAGACCCAGTACTTC
CDR3 protein: CASSLGPTSGGQETQYF
D gene: TRBD2
J gene: TRBJ2-5
V gene: TRBV11-3
clone size: NA

CDR3 DNA: TGCGCCAGCAGCTTGGTGGGGACAGGGGACTACGAGCAGTACTTC
CDR3 protein: CASSLVGTGDYEQYF
D gene: TRBD1
J gene: TRBJ2-7
V gene: TRBV5-1
clone size: NA

CDR3 DNA: TGTGCCATCAGTGAGACTTCAGGGGGATTGGGTGAAAAACTGTTTTTT
CDR3 protein: CAISETSGGLGEKLFF
D gene: TRBD1
J gene: TRBJ1-4
V gene: TRBV10-3
clone size: NA

CDR3 DNA: TGTGCCAGCCCCCCATCTGGTCAGGAGGGCAATCAGCCCCAGCATTTT
CDR3 protein: CASPPSGQEGNQPQHF
D gene: NA
J gene: TRBJ1-5
V gene: TRBV28
clone size: NA

CDR3 DNA: TGTGCCAGCAGCCCAGGCTTAGGGGGCGGATTGACAGATACGCAGTATTTT
CDR3 protein: CASSPGLGGGLTDTQYF
D gene: TRBD1
J gene: TRBJ2-3
V gene: TRBV5-5
clone size: few

CDR3 DNA: TGTGCCAGCTCACCCCGGACAGGGGGCGATTATGGCTACACCTTC
CDR3 protein: CASSPRTGGDYGYTF
D gene: TRBD1
J gene: TRBJ1-2
V gene: TRBV18
clone size: NA

CDR3 DNA: TGTGCCAGCAGCCCTACAGGGGACTATGGCTACACCTTC
CDR3 protein: CASSPTGDYGYTF
D gene: TRBD1
J gene: TRBJ1-2
V gene: TRBV27
clone size: NA

CDR3 DNA: TGCGCCAGCAGCTTTGGGCAGGGGGATCAGCCCCAGCATTTT
CDR3 protein: CASSFGQGDQPQHF
D gene: TRBD1
J gene: TRBJ1-5
V gene: TRBV5-1
clone size: NA

CDR3 DNA: TGTGCCAGCAAACTTCCGGGACAGTCCTATGGCTACACCTTC
CDR3 protein: CASKLPGQSYGYTF
D gene: TRBD1
J gene: TRBJ1-2
V gene: TRBV28
clone size: NA

CDR3 DNA: TGCGCCAGCAGCTTGGCAGGGTATGGAAACACCATATATTTT
CDR3 protein: CASSLAGYGNTIYF
D gene: NA
J gene: TRBJ1-3
V gene: TRBV5-1
clone size: NA

CDR3 DNA: TGTGCCAGCAGCGTATCCCTGGGACAGGGGCGCGAGCAGTACTTC
CDR3 protein: CASSVSLGQGREQYF
D gene: TRBD1
J gene: TRBJ2-7
V gene: TRBV5-8
clone size: few

CDR3 DNA: TGTGCCAGCAGTTCCCCGACAGGGGGCAGGGAGACCCAGTACTTC
CDR3 protein: CASSSPTGGRETQYF
D gene: TRBD1
J gene: TRBJ2-5
V gene: TRBV6-2/TRBV6-3
clone size: NA

CDR3 DNA: TGTGCCAGCAGCTCCAAAGACTACCGGGACAGGGTGTATGAAAAACTGTTTTTT
CDR3 protein: CASSSKDYRDRVYEKLFF
D gene: TRBD1
J gene: TRBJ1-4
V gene: TRBV7-9
clone size: NA

CDR3 DNA: TGTGCCATCAGGACGGAAAGGGCTTCACCCCTCCACTTT
CDR3 protein: CAIRTERASPLHF
D gene: NA
J gene: TRBJ1-6
V gene: TRBV10-3
clone size: once

CDR3 DNA: TGTGCCAGCAGCTTAGCCCGTCCGGGACTAGCGGGGGACTTACAAGAGACCCAGTACTTC
CDR3 protein: CASSLARPGLAGDLQETQYF
D gene: TRBD2
J gene: TRBJ2-5
V gene: TRBV13
clone size: NA

CDR3 DNA: TGCGCCAGCAGCCAGGCGCGCGGAACTAGCACAGATACGCAGTATTTT
CDR3 protein: CASSQARGTSTDTQYF
D gene: NA
J gene: TRBJ2-3
V gene: TRBV4-1
clone size: NA

CDR3 DNA: TGTGCCAGCAGTGGGACTAGCGGGGGGCGGGAGACCCAGTACTTC
CDR3 protein: CASSGTSGGRETQYF
D gene: TRBD2
J gene: TRBJ2-5
V gene: TRBV2
clone size: NA

CDR3 DNA: TGTGCCAGCAGCTTAGATCCCCGGGAAGCCCCCAATGAAAAACTGTTTTTT
CDR3 protein: CASSLDPREAPNEKLFF
D gene: NA
J gene: TRBJ1-4
V gene: TRBV7-9
clone size: NA

CDR3 DNA: TGTGCCAGCAGTCCGGGCGGGGGGGTGACAGATACGCAGTATTTT
CDR3 protein: CASSPGGGVTDTQYF
D gene: TRBD2
J gene: TRBJ2-3
V gene: TRBV5-8
clone size: NA

CDR3 DNA: TGCGCCAGCAGCCAAGGACAGGGAAGAAGAGGAGATTCACCCCTCCACTTT
CDR3 protein: CASSQGQGRRGDSPLHF
D gene: TRBD1
J gene: TRBJ1-6
V gene: TRBV4-3
clone size: few

CDR3 DNA: TGTGCCAGCAGTCTCGGACAGGTTCGCTACGAGCAGTACTTC
CDR3 protein: CASSLGQVRYEQYF
D gene: TRBD1
J gene: TRBJ2-7
V gene: TRBV6-5
clone size: NA

CDR3 DNA: TGTGCCAGCAGCTTAGACAGGGGAGAGACCCAGTACTTC
CDR3 protein: CASSLDRGETQYF
D gene: TRBD1
J gene: TRBJ2-5
V gene: TRBV5-5
clone size: NA

CDR3 DNA: TGTGCCAGCAGTAATAGCCTCACCGGTCAAGAGACCCAGTACTTC
CDR3 protein: CASSNSLTGQETQYF
D gene: NA
J gene: TRBJ2-5
V gene: TRBV27
clone size: NA

CDR3 DNA: TGTGCCAGCTCACCATTGACAGGACAGTATGGCTACACCTTC
CDR3 protein: CASSPLTGQYGYTF
D gene: NA
J gene: TRBJ1-2
V gene: TRBV18
clone size: NA

CDR3 DNA: TGTGCCAGCAGCCCTTATCCATTCCGGGGGCGCACAGATACGCAGTATTTT
CDR3 protein: CASSPYPFRGRTDTQYF
D gene: NA
J gene: TRBJ2-3
V gene: TRBV7-9
clone size: NA

CDR3 DNA: TGCGCCAGCAGCTTCACAGGGGACTCCTACGAGCAGTACTTC
CDR3 protein: CASSFTGDSYEQYF
D gene: TRBD1
J gene: TRBJ2-7
V gene: TRBV5-1
clone size: NA

CDR3 DNA: TGTGCCAGCAGCTTTACAGGGACTAGGGCAGATACGCAGTATTTT
CDR3 protein: CASSFTGTRADTQYF
D gene: TRBD2
J gene: TRBJ2-3
V gene: TRBV7-2
clone size: few

CDR3 DNA: TGCAGTGCTAGTTCTAGCGGGGGGAAATACGAGCAGTACTTC
CDR3 protein: CSASSSGGKYEQYF
D gene: TRBD2
J gene: TRBJ2-7
V gene: TRBV20-1
clone size: NA

CDR3 DNA: TGTGCCAGCAGTGAAGAGGGGAGCGACACTGAAGCTTTCTTT
CDR3 protein: CASSEEGSDTEAFF
D gene: NA
J gene: TRBJ1-1
V gene: TRBV2
clone size: NA

CDR3 DNA: TGCGCCAGCAGCCAAGATTGGGGTGAAAAACTGTTTTTT
CDR3 protein: CASSQDWGEKLFF
D gene: NA
J gene: TRBJ1-4
V gene: TRBV4-3
clone size: NA

CDR3 DNA: TGTGCCAGCAGCTCCGGACCTAGCTCCTACAATGAGCAGTTCTTC
CDR3 protein: CASSSGPSSYNEQFF
D gene: NA
J gene: TRBJ2-1
V gene: TRBV7-6
clone size: once

CDR3 DNA: TGTGCCAGCAGTCTTACAGGGAACTATGGCTACACCTTC
CDR3 protein: CASSLTGNYGYTF
D gene: NA
J gene: TRBJ1-2
V gene: TRBV27
clone size: NA

CDR3 DNA: TGCGCCAGCAGCTTGGTGGACATCACAGATACGCAGTATTTT
CDR3 protein: CASSLVDITDTQYF
D gene: NA
J gene: TRBJ2-3
V gene: TRBV5-1
clone size: once